Presented here are 13 T cell receptor beta chains from one specimen sequenced in a study of blood T cell repertoires in COVID-19. Using immunoSEQ multiplex PCR, the repertoire was profiled, and TCRdb retains in-frame clones only, with some absent. The table has about 160,000 clones, around 90% seen once; the top ten hold 2% to 3%. The sequenced material came from peripheral blood. The source is a man younger than 35 with acute or convalescent COVID-19.

The chain joins TRBV19 to TRBJ1-4, with TRBD1 matching over 8 bases. The junction had 19 bases not matched to a gene; V was cut back by 0 bases and J by 7 bases. Looked up from germline, CDR1 is LNHDA and CDR2 is SQIVND (reference sequence). The CDR3 is 20 residues long. The CDR3: CASSIDLAGGAVSTAEKLFF. Here the CDR3 DNA reads TGTGCCAGTAGTATAGATCTAGCAGGGGGCGCTGTAAGCACCGCTGAAAAACTGTTTTTT. The full variable domain, its missing parts supplied by reference TRBV19 and TRBJ1-4, is DGGITQSPKYLFRKEGQNVTLSCEQNLNHDAMYWYRQDPGQGLRLIYYSQIVNDFQKGDIAEGYSVSREKKESFPLTVTSAQKNPTAFYLCASSIDLAGGAVSTAEKLFFGSGTQLSVL.

This chain links TRBV27 with TRBJ2-1; 8 bases fit TRBD2. Germline CDR1 reads MNHEY; CDR2 reads SMNVEV (reference sequence). CDR3 size: 15 residues. V shed 7 bases and J 0 bases; nucleotides not matched to a gene: 5. This chain's CDR3 is CASTLLAVSYNEQFF. The DNA of the CDR3 is TGTGCCAGCACCCTACTAGCGGTCTCCTACAATGAGCAGTTCTTC.

This rearrangement joins TRBV5-1 to TRBJ2-1; weak D call: TRBD2 (5 bases). V was clipped by 1 base and J by 4 bases, with 12 bases between them. The CDR3 loop spans 15 amino acids. Germline V gene data show CDR1 as SGHRS and CDR2 as YFSETQ. DNA for the CDR3: TGCGCCAGCAGCTTGTCAACGGGGAGTTACAATGAGCAGTTCTTC. Amino acid sequence: CASSLSTGSYNEQFF.

This chain joins TRBV12-5 and TRBJ1-5; D is unresolved. Trimming took off 5 bases at V and 2 bases at J, with 10 bases between the two ends. Per germline, CDR1 LGHNT and CDR2 FRNRAP. CDR3 length: 14 amino acids. The CDR3 DNA follows: TGTGCTAGTGGTCCCAGTAATGGCAATCAGCCCCAGCATTTT. Protein sequence: CASGPSNGNQPQHF.

About this clone itself: The same CDR3 also results from other DNA sequences found in this sample. V gene TRBV9 combines with J gene TRBJ1-2, with D tentatively TRBD1 (5 bases). The V and J ends lost 0 bases and 3 bases respectively, with 9 bases between them. Germline V gene data show CDR1 as SGDLS and CDR2 as YYNGEE. This CDR3 spans 14 amino acids. Here the CDR3 DNA reads TGTGCCAGCAGCGTAGCTACAGGAGACTATGGCTACACCTTC. Its translation: CASSVATGDYGYTF.

This clone was counted once. The chain carries TRBV19 and TRBJ2-6; D gene uncertain. Trimming left V 4 bases short and J 0 bases short, with 7 bases between. The CDR3 sequence is 15 residues long. The germline V gene has CDR1 LNHDA and CDR2 SQIVND (reference sequence). The chain's CDR3 is CASSTRSSGANVLTF. The CDR3, as DNA: TGTGCCAGTAGTACCAGAAGCTCTGGGGCCAACGTCCTGACTTTC.

The chain couples TRBV12-5 to TRBJ1-1; D not resolved. The CDR3 has 13 residues. The V end lost 0 bases, the J end lost 10 bases, and 12 bases lay between the germline ends. Germline CDR1 is LGHNT and CDR2 is FRNRAP. CDR3: CASGLVGLTRAFF. CDR3 bases: TGTGCTAGTGGTTTGGTCGGACTCACGCGAGCTTTCTTT.

The V gene is TRBV5-4, the J gene TRBJ1-1; no clear D gene. Germline V gives CDR1 SGHNT, CDR2 YYREEE (reference sequence). V lost 2 bases, J lost 0 bases, and 11 bases lay in between. This CDR3 is built from 15 residues. This CDR3 is CASSFFDGMNTEAFF. The CDR3 coding sequence is TGTGCCAGCAGCTTTTTCGACGGGATGAACACTGAAGCTTTCTTT.

The chain employs TRBV11-2 and TRBJ1-6, with D hard to call. The germline V gene encodes CDR1 SGHAT and CDR2 FQNNGV. The V end was cut by 0 bases, the J end by 8 bases, with 8 bases between. The CDR3 length is 14 residues. CDR3 amino acids: CASSLEGRDSPLHF. In DNA form, the CDR3 reads TGTGCCAGCAGCTTAGAAGGGAGGGATTCACCCCTCCACTTT.

A note on this clone: Germline and junction disagree at one end, which may indicate a read error. This chain connects TRBV27 to TRBJ1-1; D is uncertain. The CDR3 is 15 residues long. Germline assignment: CDR1 MNHEY and CDR2 SMNVEV (reference sequence). CDR3 coding DNA: TGTGCCAGCAGTTTAAGTGAAAGCTTGAACGCTGAAGCTTTCTTT. It codes for CASSLSESLNAEAFF.

The CDR3 DNA follows: TGTGCCAGTAAAATACAGGGGATTGAAGCTTTCTTT. Encoded protein: CASKIQGIEAFF. The chain has TRBV19 and TRBJ1-1, with 7 bases aligning to TRBD1. CDR1 and CDR2 from the germline V gene are LNHDA and SQIVND (reference sequence). V dropped 7 bases and J dropped 7; count of bases not matched to a gene: 6. The CDR3 is 12 residues long.

This chain connects TRBV6-1 to TRBJ1-5; D is undetermined. CDR3 size: 17 residues. Germline CDR1 and CDR2: MNHNS and SASEGT. Trimming took 2 bases from V and 0 from J, leaving 14 bases between them. The CDR3 DNA reads TGTGCCAGCAGTGAAATGGTTGGGCAGGCTAGCAATCAGCCCCAGCATTTT. Translation: CASSEMVGQASNQPQHF.

This clone was detected once. The chain joins TRBV19 to TRBJ1-1, with no clear D. With 5 bases removed from V and 3 bases from J, the gap between germline ends came to 13 bases. The CDR3 runs to 14 residues. Germline CDR1 and CDR2: LNHDA and SQIVND (reference sequence). Written as DNA, the CDR3 is TGTGCCAGTAGTTCGGGAGAACCGGACACTGAAGCTTTCTTT. It is translated as CASSSGEPDTEAFF.